This entry is about one T cell receptor (beta chain). Its antigen is unidentified. This record comes from a study of response to subunit inactivated influenza vaccine. Findings and limits, study-wide: The authors suggested that every seasonal influenza vaccination recruits few new T cells.

TCRdb called the RT-PCR reads again in MiXCR, with one record for every CDR3 protein. The table has 860,000 or so distinct CDR3 sequences, around 21% seen once. V was cut by 1 base and J by 11 bases, with 9 bases left in between. The germline V gene has CDR1 MDHEN and CDR2 SYDVKM. CDR3 length: 12 residues. This sequence joins TRBV28 and TRBJ2-1; D not resolved. This sequence originates from a man between 50 and 59 years old who received an inactivated influenza vaccine. Sequenced material: PBMCs from blood, taken 5 days after vaccination. The CDR3 sequence: CASSLLRNKQFF. The CDR3, as DNA: TGTGCCAGCAGTTTATTGCGGAACAAGCAGTTCTTC.